This record concerns one TCR beta chain sequence. The antigen is unknown. The diagnostic criteria were recently defined, and patients with Susac syndrome met them for definite or probable disease. The RNA input was roughly 0.45 to 1 ug, and it was reverse transcribed with random hexamers. The authors amplified TCR beta CDR3 across 54 Vbeta and 13 Jbeta using immunoSEQ multiplex PCR. MiXCR, run by TCRdb on the immunoSEQ multiplex PCR reads, gives a single entry per CDR3 protein. Of around 170,000 distinct CDR3 sequences listed, 90% to 95% are singletons. This specimen comes from a study of CD8 T cells in Susac syndrome. V was cut by 4 bases and J by 10 bases, with 17 bases left in between. There are 15 residues in the CDR3. Study outcomes and limitations: Repertoires of Susac syndrome CD4+ T cells lacked clonal expansion. The TCR sequencing and HLA analysis in the study involved a relatively small number of individuals, as the study acknowledged.

The clonotype comes from a human donor with Susac syndrome. Input material: CD4+ T cells from PBMCs. The rearrangement joins TRBV12-3 or TRBV12-4 to TRBJ1-6; maybe TRBD1 (6 bases). CDR3 region: CASSSDRTIGSPLHF. Here the CDR3 DNA reads TGTGCCAGCAGTTCAGACAGGACTATTGGATCACCCCTCCACTTT.